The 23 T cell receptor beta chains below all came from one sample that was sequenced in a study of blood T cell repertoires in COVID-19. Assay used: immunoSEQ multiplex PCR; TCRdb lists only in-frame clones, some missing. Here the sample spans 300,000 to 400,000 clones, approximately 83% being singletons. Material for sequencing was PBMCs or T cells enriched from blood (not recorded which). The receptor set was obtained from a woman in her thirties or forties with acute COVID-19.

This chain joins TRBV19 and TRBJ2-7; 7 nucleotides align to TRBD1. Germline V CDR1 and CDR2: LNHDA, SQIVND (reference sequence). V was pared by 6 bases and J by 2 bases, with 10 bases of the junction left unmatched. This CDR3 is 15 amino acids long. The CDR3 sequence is CASRGGGTGAYEQYF. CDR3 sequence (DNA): TGTGCCAGTAGAGGCGGTGGCACAGGGGCCTACGAGCAGTACTTC.

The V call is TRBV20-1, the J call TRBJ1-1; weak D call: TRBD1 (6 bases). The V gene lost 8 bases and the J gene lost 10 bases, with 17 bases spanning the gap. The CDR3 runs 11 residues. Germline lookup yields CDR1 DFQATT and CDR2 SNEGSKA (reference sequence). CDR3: CSPSGGGGAFF. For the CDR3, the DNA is TGCAGTCCTTCCGGGGGCGGGGGAGCTTTCTTT.

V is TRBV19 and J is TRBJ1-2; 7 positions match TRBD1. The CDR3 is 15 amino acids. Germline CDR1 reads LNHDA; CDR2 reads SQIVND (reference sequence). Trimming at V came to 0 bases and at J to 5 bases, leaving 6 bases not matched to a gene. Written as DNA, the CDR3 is TGTGCCAGTAGTATAGAAGGGGGACAGCCTTATGGCTACACCTTC. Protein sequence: CASSIEGGQPYGYTF.

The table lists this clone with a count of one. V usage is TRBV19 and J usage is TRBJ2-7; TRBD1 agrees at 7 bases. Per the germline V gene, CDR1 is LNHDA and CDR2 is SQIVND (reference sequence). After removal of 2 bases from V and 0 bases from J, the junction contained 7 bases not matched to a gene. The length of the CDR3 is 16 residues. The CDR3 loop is CASSIWTGTSSYEQYF. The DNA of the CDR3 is TGTGCCAGTAGTATATGGACAGGAACAAGCTCCTACGAGCAGTACTTC.

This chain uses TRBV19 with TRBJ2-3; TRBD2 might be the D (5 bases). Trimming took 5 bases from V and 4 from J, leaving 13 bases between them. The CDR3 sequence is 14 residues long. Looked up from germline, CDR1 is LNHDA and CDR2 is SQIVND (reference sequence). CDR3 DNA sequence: TGTGCCAGTAGTCGTCGGGATTCTCCAGATACGCAGTATTTT. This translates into CASSRRDSPDTQYF.

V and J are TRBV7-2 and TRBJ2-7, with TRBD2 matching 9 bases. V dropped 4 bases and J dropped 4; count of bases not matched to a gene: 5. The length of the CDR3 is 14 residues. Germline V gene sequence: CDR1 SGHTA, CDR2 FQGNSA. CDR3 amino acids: CASSSSSGTYEQYF. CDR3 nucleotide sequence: TGTGCCAGCAGCTCCTCTAGCGGGACGTACGAGCAGTACTTC.

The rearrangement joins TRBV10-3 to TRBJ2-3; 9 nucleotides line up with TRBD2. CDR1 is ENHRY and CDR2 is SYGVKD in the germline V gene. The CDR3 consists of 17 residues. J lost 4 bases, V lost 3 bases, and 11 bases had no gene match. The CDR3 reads CAISDLVASGDSDTQYF. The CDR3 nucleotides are TGTGCCATCAGTGACCTCGTGGCTAGCGGGGACTCAGATACGCAGTATTTT.

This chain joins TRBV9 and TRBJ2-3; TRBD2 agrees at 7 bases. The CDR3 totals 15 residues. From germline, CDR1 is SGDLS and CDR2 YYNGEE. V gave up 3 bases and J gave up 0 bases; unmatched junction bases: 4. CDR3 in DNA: TGTGCCAGCAGCGAAGCGGGACCCAGCACAGATACGCAGTATTTT. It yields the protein CASSEAGPSTDTQYF.

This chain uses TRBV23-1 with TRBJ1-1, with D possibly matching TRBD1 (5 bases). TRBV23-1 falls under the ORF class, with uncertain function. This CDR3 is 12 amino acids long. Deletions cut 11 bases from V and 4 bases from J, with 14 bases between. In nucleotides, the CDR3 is TGCGCCCGATCACCGGGGGGCACTGAAGCTTTCTTT. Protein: CARSPGGTEAFF.

The CDR3 spells CASSRYSGQNTGELFF. Here the CDR3 DNA reads TGTGCCAGCAGCCGGTATAGCGGGCAGAACACCGGGGAGCTGTTTTTT. J is TRBJ2-2 and V is TRBV7-2; TRBD2 matches at 7 bases. This CDR3 is 16 amino acids long. The V and J ends lost 5 bases and 1 base, in that order; junction bases with no gene match: 7. The germline gives CDR1 SGHTA, CDR2 FQGNSA.

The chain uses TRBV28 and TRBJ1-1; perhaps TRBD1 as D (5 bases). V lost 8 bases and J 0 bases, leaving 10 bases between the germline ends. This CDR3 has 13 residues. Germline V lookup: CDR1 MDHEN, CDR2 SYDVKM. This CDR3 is CASYRSMNTEAFF. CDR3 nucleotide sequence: TGTGCCAGCTACAGGTCCATGAACACTGAAGCTTTCTTT.

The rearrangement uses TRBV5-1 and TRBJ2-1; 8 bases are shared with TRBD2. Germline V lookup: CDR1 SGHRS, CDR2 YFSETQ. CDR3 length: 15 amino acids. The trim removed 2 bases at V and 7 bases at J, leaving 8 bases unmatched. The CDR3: CASSFSGLGSNEQFF. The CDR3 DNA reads TGCGCCAGCAGCTTCTCGGGACTAGGGTCGAATGAGCAGTTCTTC. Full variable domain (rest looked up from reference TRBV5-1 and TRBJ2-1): KAGVTQTPRYLIKTRGQQVTLSCSPISGHRSVSWYQQTPGQGLQFLFEYFSETQRNKGNFPGRFSGRQFSNSRSEMNVSTLELGDSALYLCASSFSGLGSNEQFFGPGTRLTVL.

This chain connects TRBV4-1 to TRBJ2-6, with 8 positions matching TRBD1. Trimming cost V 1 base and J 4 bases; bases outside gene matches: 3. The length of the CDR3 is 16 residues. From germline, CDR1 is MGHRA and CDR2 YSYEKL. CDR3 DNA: TGCGCCAGCAGCCAAGGACAGGGGTTAGGGGCCAACGTCCTGACTTTC. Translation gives CASSQGQGLGANVLTF.

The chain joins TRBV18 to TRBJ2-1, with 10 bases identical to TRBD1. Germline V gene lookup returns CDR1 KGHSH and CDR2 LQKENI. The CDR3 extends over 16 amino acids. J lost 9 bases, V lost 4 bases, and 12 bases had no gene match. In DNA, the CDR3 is TGTGCCAGCTCACGGAAGTGGGACAGGGGATTGATTGAGCAGTTCTTC. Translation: CASSRKWDRGLIEQFF.

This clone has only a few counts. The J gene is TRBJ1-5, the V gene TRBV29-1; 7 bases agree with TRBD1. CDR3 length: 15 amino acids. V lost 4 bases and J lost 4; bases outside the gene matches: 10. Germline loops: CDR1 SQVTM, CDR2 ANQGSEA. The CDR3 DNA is TGCAGCGTTGTGGCCGAAGGGACAGCAAATCAGCCCCAGCATTTT. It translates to CSVVAEGTANQPQHF.

Here the CDR3 reads CAISVESNYGYTF. DNA of the CDR3: TGTGCCATCAGTGTCGAGAGTAACTATGGCTACACCTTC. This chain links TRBV10-3 with TRBJ1-2; D is ambiguous. This CDR3 region has 13 residues. The germline V gene encodes CDR1 ENHRY and CDR2 SYGVKD. Trimming shortened V by 4 bases and J by 1 base, and 7 bases separated the two germline ends.

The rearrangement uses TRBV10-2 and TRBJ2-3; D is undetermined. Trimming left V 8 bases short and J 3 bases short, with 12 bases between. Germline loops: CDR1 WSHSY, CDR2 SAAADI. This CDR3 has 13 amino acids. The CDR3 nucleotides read TGCGCCAGCTCCGTTACTCGTACAGATACGCAGTATTTT. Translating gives CASSVTRTDTQYF.

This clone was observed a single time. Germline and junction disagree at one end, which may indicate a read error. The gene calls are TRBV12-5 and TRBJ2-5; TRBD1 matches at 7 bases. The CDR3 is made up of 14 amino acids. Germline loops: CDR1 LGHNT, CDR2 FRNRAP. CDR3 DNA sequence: TGTGCTAGTGGTTTGGGCCCCGGGACAGACCCCCCGGACTTC. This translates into CASGLGPGTDPPDF.

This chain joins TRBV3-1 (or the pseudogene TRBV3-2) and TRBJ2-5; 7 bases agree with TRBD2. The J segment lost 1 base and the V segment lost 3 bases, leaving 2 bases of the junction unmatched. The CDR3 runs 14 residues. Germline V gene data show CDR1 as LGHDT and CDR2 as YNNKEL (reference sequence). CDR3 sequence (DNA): TGTGCCAGCAGCCATAGCGGGCCCCAAGAGACCCAGTACTTC. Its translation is CASSHSGPQETQYF.

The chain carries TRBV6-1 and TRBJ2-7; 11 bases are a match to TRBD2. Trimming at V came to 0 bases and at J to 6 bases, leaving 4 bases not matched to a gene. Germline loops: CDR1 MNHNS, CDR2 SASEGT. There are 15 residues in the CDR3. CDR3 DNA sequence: TGTGCCAGCAGTGAAGCGACTAGCGGGACTAGCGAGCAGTACTTC. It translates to CASSEATSGTSEQYF.

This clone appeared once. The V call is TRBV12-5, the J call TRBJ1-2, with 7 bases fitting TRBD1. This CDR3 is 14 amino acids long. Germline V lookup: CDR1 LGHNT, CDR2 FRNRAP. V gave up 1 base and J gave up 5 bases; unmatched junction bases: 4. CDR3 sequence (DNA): TGTGCTAGTGGTTTGGCAGGGGGTGGATATGGCTACACCTTC. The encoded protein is CASGLAGGGYGYTF.

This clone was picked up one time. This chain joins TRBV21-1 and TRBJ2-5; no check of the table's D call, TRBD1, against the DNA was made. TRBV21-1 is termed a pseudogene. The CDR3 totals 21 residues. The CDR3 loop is CASSKPDPYIQGTDAMETQYF. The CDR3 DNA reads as TGTGCCAGCAGCAAACCCGATCCCTACATACAGGGGACGGACGCAATGGAGACCCAGTACTTC.

The CDR3 loop is CASVNRGSSGGFQQYF. The DNA of the CDR3 is TGTGCCAGCGTAAACCGGGGAAGCAGCGGGGGGTTCCAGCAGTACTTC. The chain combines TRBV18 with TRBJ2-7, with 9 positions matching TRBD2. Germline V gives CDR1 KGHSH, CDR2 LQKENI. V trimming: 8 bases; J trimming: 8 bases; junction bases outside the gene matches: 19. This CDR3 spans 16 amino acids.